This T cell receptor beta chain was profiled in a study of cytomegalovirus exposure and HLA in healthy donors. The V gene lost 4 bases and the J gene lost 10 bases, with 18 bases spanning the gap. The CDR3 runs 15 residues. CDR1 and CDR2 from the germline V gene are SGHRS and YFSETQ. Findings and limits, study-wide: Among TCR beta chains of equal frequency, HLA-associated ones were more clonally expanded in a later analysis.

Comments on this clone: Its cognate antigen is unknown.

PCR amplification relied on 60 Vbeta primers (plus 13 Jbeta primers). Generated by immunoSEQ multiplex PCR, the TCRdb table keeps only in-frame clones and is missing some. The table shows under 150,000 clones, with 70% to 80% occurring only once. Sequences were obtained from PBMCs. The rearrangement joins TRBV5-1 to TRBJ1-6; D may be TRBD1 (5 bases). This TCR was recovered from a male donor in good health and CMV-seronegative. The CDR3 spells CASSPIGRAESPLHF. DNA for the CDR3: TGCGCCAGCAGCCCCATAGGCAGGGCTGAGTCACCCCTCCACTTT.